These 5 T cell receptor beta chains were all obtained from the same sample, sequenced in a study of blood T cell repertoires in COVID-19. Sequencing used immunoSEQ multiplex PCR; TCRdb keeps in-frame clones, though not all of them. The profile shows 140,000 or so clones, 84% of them singletons. Sequencing was done on a sample of PBMCs or T cells enriched from blood (not recorded which). These receptors were collected from a woman in her forties or fifties with acute COVID-19.

V and J are TRBV27 and TRBJ2-7, with 10 bases that match TRBD1. The CDR3 is 13 amino acids. Germline V CDR1 and CDR2: MNHEY, SMNVEV (reference sequence). V trimming: 7 bases; J trimming: 4 bases; junction bases outside the gene matches: 4. In DNA form, the CDR3 reads TGTGCCAGCAAGCCGGGACAGGGGTACGAGCAGTACTTC. Translated, it gives CASKPGQGYEQYF.

The V call is TRBV4-3, the J call TRBJ2-3; 8 bases are a match to TRBD1. With 2 bases clipped from V and 4 bases from J, the junction kept 8 bases outside the gene matches. In germline, CDR1 is LGHNA, CDR2 YSLEER. The CDR3 runs 16 residues. This CDR3 is CASSQKTGVDADTQYF. The CDR3 DNA follows: TGCGCCAGCAGCCAAAAGACAGGGGTCGACGCAGATACGCAGTATTTT.

The genes are TRBV2 and TRBJ1-5, with D tentatively TRBD1 (6 bases). The CDR3 extends over 14 amino acids. Per germline, CDR1 SNHLY and CDR2 FYNNEI. V lost 7 bases to trimming and J lost 6 bases, with 16 bases between them. For the CDR3, the DNA is TGTGCCAGCAAGGGGGAGTTAGCAGCTCAGCCCCAGCATTTT. Its protein is CASKGELAAQPQHF.

This rearrangement joins TRBV29-1 to TRBJ2-3; maybe TRBD2 (6 bases). Germline V gene lookup returns CDR1 SQVTM and CDR2 ANQGSEA. With 1 base removed from V and 5 bases from J, the gap between germline ends came to 10 bases. CDR3 length: 13 residues. The chain's CDR3 is CSVEAGVGDTQYF. The CDR3 nucleotides are TGCAGCGTTGAAGCGGGAGTGGGAGATACGCAGTATTTT.

V and J are TRBV30 and TRBJ1-3; D call uncertain. Trimming removed 6 bases from V and 4 bases from J, with 10 bases in between. The germline V gene has CDR1 GTSNPN and CDR2 SVGIG (reference sequence). There are 12 residues in the CDR3. The CDR3 DNA sequence: TGTGCCTGCAGGAACCGGGGAAACACCATATATTTT. Residues: CACRNRGNTIYF.